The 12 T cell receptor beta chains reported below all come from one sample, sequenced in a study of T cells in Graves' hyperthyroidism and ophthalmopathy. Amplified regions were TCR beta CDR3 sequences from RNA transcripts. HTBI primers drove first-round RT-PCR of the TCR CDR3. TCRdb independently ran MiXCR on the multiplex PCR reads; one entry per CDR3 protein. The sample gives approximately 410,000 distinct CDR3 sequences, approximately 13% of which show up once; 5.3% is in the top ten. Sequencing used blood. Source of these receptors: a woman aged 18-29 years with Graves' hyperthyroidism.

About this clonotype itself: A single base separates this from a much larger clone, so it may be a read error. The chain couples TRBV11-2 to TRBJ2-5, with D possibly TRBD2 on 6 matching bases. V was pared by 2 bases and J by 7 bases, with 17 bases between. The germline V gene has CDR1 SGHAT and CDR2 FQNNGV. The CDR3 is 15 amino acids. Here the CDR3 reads CASSLRWLAEGTQYF. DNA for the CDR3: TGTGCCAGCAGCTTACGGTGGTTAGCGGAAGGGACCCAGTACTTC.

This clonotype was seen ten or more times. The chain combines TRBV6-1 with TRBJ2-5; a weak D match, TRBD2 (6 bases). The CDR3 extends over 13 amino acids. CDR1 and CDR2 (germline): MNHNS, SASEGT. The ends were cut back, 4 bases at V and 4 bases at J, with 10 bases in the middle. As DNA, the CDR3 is TGTGCCAGCAGTGGCGAGGGAGGAGAGACCCAGTACTTC. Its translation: CASSGEGGETQYF.

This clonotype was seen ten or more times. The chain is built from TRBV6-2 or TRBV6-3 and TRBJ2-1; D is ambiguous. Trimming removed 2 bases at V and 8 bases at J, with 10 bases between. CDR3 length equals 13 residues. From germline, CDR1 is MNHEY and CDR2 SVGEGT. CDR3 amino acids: CASSYVPVDEQFF. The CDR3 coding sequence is TGTGCCAGCAGTTACGTCCCCGTGGATGAGCAGTTCTTC.

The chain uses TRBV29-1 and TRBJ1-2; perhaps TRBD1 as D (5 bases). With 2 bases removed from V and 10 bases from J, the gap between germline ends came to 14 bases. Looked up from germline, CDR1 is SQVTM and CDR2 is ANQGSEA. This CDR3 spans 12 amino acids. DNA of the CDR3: TGCAGCGTTGAAAGTGGAGGGGAAGACTACACCTTC. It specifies CSVESGGEDYTF.

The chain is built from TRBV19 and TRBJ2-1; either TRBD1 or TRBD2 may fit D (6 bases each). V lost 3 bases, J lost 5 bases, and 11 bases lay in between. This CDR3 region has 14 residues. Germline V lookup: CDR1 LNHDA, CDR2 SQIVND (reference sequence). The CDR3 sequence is CASSMGGLNNEQFF. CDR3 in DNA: TGTGCCAGTAGTATGGGGGGCCTAAACAATGAGCAGTTCTTC.

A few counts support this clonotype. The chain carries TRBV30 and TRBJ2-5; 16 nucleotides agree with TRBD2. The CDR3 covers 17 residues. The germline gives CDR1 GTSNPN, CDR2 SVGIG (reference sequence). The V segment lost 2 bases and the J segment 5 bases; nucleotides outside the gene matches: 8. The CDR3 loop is CAWSSGTSGRAGETQYF. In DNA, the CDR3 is TGTGCCTGGAGTTCCGGGACTAGCGGGAGGGCCGGCGAGACCCAGTACTTC.

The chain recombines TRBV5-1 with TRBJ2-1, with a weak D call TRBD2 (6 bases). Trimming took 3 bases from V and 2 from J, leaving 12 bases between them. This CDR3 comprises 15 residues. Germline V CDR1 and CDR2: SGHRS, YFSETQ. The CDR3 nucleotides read TGCGCCAGCAGCTCGGATGTAGCGGCCTACAATGAGCAGTTCTTC. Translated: CASSSDVAAYNEQFF.

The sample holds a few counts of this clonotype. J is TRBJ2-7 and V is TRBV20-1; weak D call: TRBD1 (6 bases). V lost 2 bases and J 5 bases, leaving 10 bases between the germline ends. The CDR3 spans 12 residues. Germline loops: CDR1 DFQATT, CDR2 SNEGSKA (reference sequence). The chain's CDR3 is CSARSRGHEQYF. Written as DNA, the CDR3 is TGCAGTGCTAGATCCAGGGGCCACGAGCAGTACTTC.

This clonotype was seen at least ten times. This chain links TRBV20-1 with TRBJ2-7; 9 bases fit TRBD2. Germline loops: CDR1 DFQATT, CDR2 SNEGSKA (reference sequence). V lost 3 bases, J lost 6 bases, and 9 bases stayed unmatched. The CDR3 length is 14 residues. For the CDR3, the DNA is TGCAGTGCTAGCCCCGGGACTAGCTCTGTCGAGCAGTACTTC. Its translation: CSASPGTSSVEQYF.

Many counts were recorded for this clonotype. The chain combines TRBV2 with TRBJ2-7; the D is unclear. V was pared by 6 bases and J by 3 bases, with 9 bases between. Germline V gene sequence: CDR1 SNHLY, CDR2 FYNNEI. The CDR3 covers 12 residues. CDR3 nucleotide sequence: TGTGCCAGCAGCGAGGACCGCTACGAGCAGTACTTC. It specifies CASSEDRYEQYF. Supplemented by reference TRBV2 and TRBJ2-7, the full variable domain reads EPEVTQTPSHQVTQMGQEVILRCVPISNHLYFYWYRQILGQKVEFLVSFYNNEISEKSEIFDDQFSVERPDGSNFTLKIRSTKLEDSAMYFCASSEDRYEQYFGPGTRLTVT.

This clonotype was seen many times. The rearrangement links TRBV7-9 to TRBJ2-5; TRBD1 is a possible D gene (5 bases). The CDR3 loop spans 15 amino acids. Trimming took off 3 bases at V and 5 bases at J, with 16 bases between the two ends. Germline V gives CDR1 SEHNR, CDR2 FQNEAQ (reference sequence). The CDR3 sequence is CASSLSSRVGETQYF. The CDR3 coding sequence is TGTGCCAGCAGCTTGAGTAGCAGGGTAGGCGAGACCCAGTACTTC.

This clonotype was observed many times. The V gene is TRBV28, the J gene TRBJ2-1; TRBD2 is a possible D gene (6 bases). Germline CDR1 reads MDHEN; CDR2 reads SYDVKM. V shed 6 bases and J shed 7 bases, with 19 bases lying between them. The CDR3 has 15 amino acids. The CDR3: CASSSPGLAWNEQFF. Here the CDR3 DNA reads TGTGCCAGCAGCTCCCCGGGGCTAGCGTGGAATGAGCAGTTCTTC.